This T cell receptor beta chain appears in the sequencing data of a study of cytotoxic CD8 clonotypes in ibrutinib-treated CLL. On the study more broadly: Mean productive templates were over 250,000; mean productive rearrangements were 94,082. The study, taken as a whole, reports: Sample timing was unmatched between remission and later-progressing patients; lymph nodes unstudied. Public clonotypes were seen rarely and were contracted or stable on treatment.

The CDR3 consists of 13 residues. Germline CDR1 SGHRS, CDR2 YFSETQ. The V gene lost 4 bases and the J gene lost 3 bases, with 10 bases spanning the gap. Points on this clone: The antigen is unknown.

Assay used: immunoSEQ multiplex PCR; TCRdb lists only in-frame clones, some missing. Of roughly 110,000 clones in the sample, approximately 58% were seen once. The clonotype was recovered from a human donor with chronic lymphocytic leukemia. The chain couples TRBV5-1 to TRBJ2-5, with D perhaps assigned TRBD1 or TRBD2 (5 bases each). This specimen consisted of PBMCs, obtained after 24 months of ibrutinib treatment. The CDR3 sequence is CASSLGAEETQYF. CDR3 sequence (DNA): TGCGCCAGCAGCCTCGGGGCGGAAGAGACCCAGTACTTC. The variable domain in full, completed from reference TRBV5-1 and TRBJ2-5, reads KAGVTQTPRYLIKTRGQQVTLSCSPISGHRSVSWYQQTPGQGLQFLFEYFSETQRNKGNFPGRFSGRQFSNSRSEMNVSTLELGDSALYLCASSLGAEETQYFGPGTRLLVL.